This T cell receptor beta chain appears in the sequencing data of a study of blood T cell repertoires in COVID-19 (dated by TCRdb to the early 2020s). General notes on the study: Collaborator samples came from the United States, Italy and Spain and covered acute and convalescent phases of COVID-19. A freely available public database, intended as a resource for researchers studying the immune response to SARS-CoV-2, is where the repertoires were released. Nearly every sample came with metadata listing a de-identified subject ID, COVID-19 status, age in years and sex. Deeply sampled blood TCRbeta repertoires from subjects exposed to, actively infected with, or recovered from COVID-19 were included in the dataset. Where available, HLA class I and class II types were obtained from metadata supplied by the sample provider rather than from assay-based typing. The material from the prospective study consisted of cDNA or gDNA derived from T cells, B-cell-depleted T cells, or PBMCs. Samples came from the ongoing ImmuneRACE study (first 160 participants) plus 1,254 subjects from 6 global collaborators.

A word on this clone: This receptor's antigen is unknown. Base quality data are lacking; no much larger clone is found one base away.

Broad study findings and their caveats: How much clinical and demographic metadata was included differed by source and by participant, and the metadata was provided uncurated.

The immunoSEQ Assay, a bias-controlled multiplex PCR, was used to amplify TCRbeta CDR3 regions from genomic DNA. In the paper's pipeline: The number of nucleated cells in each sample was estimated from the amplification of reference gene primers within the assay. To quantify the absolute abundance of each unique TCRbeta CDR3 rearrangement, sequence reads were collapsed and filtered. Productive Simpson clonality was computed per sample as the square root of Simpson's diversity index over productive rearrangements. The table was pulled from immuneACCESS by TCRdb, which kept in-frame rearrangements only. Such tables lose some clones; where checked, under half of the loss comes from unresolved V genes, and the rest has no known cause. V and J calls and clone size are copied from that table; D and trimming were computed from the DNA. The sample table shows more than 350,000 clones, and 80% to 90% are seen once. Approximately 3% of the sample belongs to the ten largest clones.

In Seattle, one collaborating source enrolled patients while the infection was active and tracked those patients longitudinally over the course of disease. Each collaborating institution followed its own protocols to collect whole blood in K2EDTA tubes. For TCRbeta analysis, collaborator samples were shipped as frozen whole blood, as isolated PBMCs, or as DNA extracted from either sample type. This clonotype originated in a woman aged 25 to 45 with COVID-19, enrolled during active disease. The sequencing sample was made of peripheral blood.

The DNA sequence is as follows: TGCGCCAGCAGCCAAGGACAGGGGACGAAGTCACCCCTCCACTTT. This encodes CASSQGQGTKSPLHF. The sequence is built from TRBV4-1 and TRBJ1-6, with 8 middle bases fitting TRBD1. Inclusive of the bounding cysteine and phenylalanine, the CDR3 is 15 residues long. Only CDR3 DNA remains: 45 bases, in frame from the first base. Unmatched junction bases come to 6, with V trimmed by 1 base and J by 10 bases. CDR1 MGHRA and CDR2 YSYEKL are derived from the germline V gene.